This T cell receptor (beta chain) was obtained from a study of blood T cell repertoires in COVID-19 (dated by TCRdb to the early 2020s). Notes on the research overall: Collaborator samples came from the United States, Italy and Spain and covered acute and convalescent phases of COVID-19. Nearly every sample came with metadata listing a de-identified subject ID, COVID-19 status, age in years and sex. Where available, HLA class I and class II types were taken from metadata supplied by the sample provider and were not determined by assay-based typing. Deeply sampled blood TCRbeta repertoires from subjects exposed to, actively infected with, or recovered from COVID-19 were included in the dataset. The prospective study material was composed of cDNA or gDNA derived from T cells, B-cell-depleted T cells, or PBMCs. The repertoires were made available in a free public database intended to serve as a resource for research on the immune response to SARS-CoV-2. The samples were drawn from the first 160 participants of the ongoing ImmuneRACE study and from 1,254 subjects provided by 6 global collaborators.

To note about this clone: The specificity of this receptor is unknown. Per-base quality was not reported, and no clone a single base away is much larger than it.

CDR1 and CDR2 are drawn from the germline V gene: SGHTS, YDEGEE. V lost 4 bases and J lost 6 bases; the stretch between them is 20 bases long. The CDR3 sequence holds 16 residues, the cysteine and phenylalanine included. The read is trimmed to its CDR3 DNA, 48 bases read in frame from base 1. The collaborating institutions used their own protocols to collect whole blood in K2EDTA tubes. For TCRbeta analysis, collaborators shipped samples as frozen whole blood, isolated PBMCs, or DNA extracted from either of those sample types. Broader findings and caveats from the paper: The quantity of clinical and demographic metadata differed by source and by participant and was supplied without curation.

TCRbeta CDR3 regions were amplified from genomic DNA using the immunoSEQ Assay, a bias-controlled multiplex PCR. As for how the authors treated the data: The number of nucleated cells in each sample was estimated from the amplification of reference gene primers within the assay. To quantify the absolute abundance of each unique TCRbeta CDR3 rearrangement, sequence reads were collapsed and filtered. For each sample, productive Simpson clonality was calculated as the square root of Simpson's diversity index across productive rearrangements. The clones in this table, taken by TCRdb from immuneACCESS, are in-frame only. Not every clone is retained; where verified, under half of the shortfall comes from an unresolved V gene, and the cause of the rest is unknown. V and J calls and clone size are those listed in that table; D and trimming were worked out from the DNA. A total of 200,000 to 250,000 clones appear in this sample, approximately 82% of them only once. The ten most abundant clones make up 1.5% to 2% of the sample.

The chain is assembled from TRBV5-8 and TRBJ1-5; the D gene is perhaps TRBD1, from 5 matching bases. Sequenced: peripheral blood. The clonotype was recovered from a woman older than 75 with acute or convalescent COVID-19. The CDR3: CASSHSRQGGSQPQHF. In nucleotides, the sequence is TGTGCCAGCAGCCATTCTAGGCAGGGCGGTTCTCAGCCCCAGCATTTT. Joined to the reference TRBV5-8 and TRBJ1-5 proteins, this CDR3 gives the full variable domain: EAGVTQSPTHLIKTRGQQATLRCSPISGHTSVYWYQQALGLGLQFLLWYDEGEERNRGNFPPRFSGRQFPNYSSELNVNALELEDSALYLCASSHSRQGGSQPQHFGDGTRLSIL.